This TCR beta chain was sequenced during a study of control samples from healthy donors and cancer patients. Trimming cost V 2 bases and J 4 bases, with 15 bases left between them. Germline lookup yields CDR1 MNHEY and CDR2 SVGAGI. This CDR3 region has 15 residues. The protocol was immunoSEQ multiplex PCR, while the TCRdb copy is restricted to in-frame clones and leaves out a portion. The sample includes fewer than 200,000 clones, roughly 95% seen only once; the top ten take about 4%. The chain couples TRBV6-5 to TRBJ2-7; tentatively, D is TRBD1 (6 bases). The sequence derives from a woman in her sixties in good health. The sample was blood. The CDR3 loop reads CASSYTPGAIYEQYF. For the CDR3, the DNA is TGTGCCAGCAGTTACACTCCAGGGGCCATTTACGAGCAGTACTTC.